The rows below give T cell receptor beta chains drawn from one sample of a study of metastatic and nonmetastatic thyroid tumors. TCRdb reanalyzed the PCR reads via MiXCR. The sample has 15,000 to 20,000 clones, roughly a fifth seen once. The sequencing input was tumor tissue. These receptors all come from a female donor with papillary thyroid cancer or a benign thyroid nodule (not recorded which). Some clones in this sample may be carry-over from other donors' samples. Each CDR3 is given with its conserved first and last residue. The D gene is left open where the match is weak.

V | D | CDR3
TRBV28 | . | CASSGGGRRYNSPLHF
TRBV6-1 | TRBD1 | CASMPRGTGDGYTF
TRBV12-3/TRBV12-4 | . | CASTMDRNTEAFF
TRBV25-1 | . | CASSMRRSRDSGAYNEQFF
TRBV5-5 | . | CASSLEVGKAFF
TRBV7-9 | . | CASSLTSVSGYTF
TRBV12-3/TRBV12-4 | . | CASSLGAVYGYTF
TRBV24-1 | TRBD1 | CATSDLQDRGPLEQFF
TRBV4-3 | . | CASSQDNLAVTAGELFF
TRBV5-1 | TRBD2 | CASSLEASGGYEQYF
TRBV5-1 | . | CASSFAIGGMDTEAFF
TRBV6-1 | . | CASSVRRLTTGEPFF
TRBV28 | TRBD1 | CASSLAGTAYNEQFF
TRBV27 | . | CASSSQLTDTQYF
TRBV6-1 | . | CASEGGGGQPQHF
TRBV5-5 | . | CASSFRDPHEKLFF
TRBV5-1 | . | CASSLPSVDWRNEQFF
TRBV20-1 | . | CSARETQGSNSPLHF
TRBV6-1 | . | CASSLKITSGNTIYF
TRBV5-1 | . | CASSLQSMNTEAFF